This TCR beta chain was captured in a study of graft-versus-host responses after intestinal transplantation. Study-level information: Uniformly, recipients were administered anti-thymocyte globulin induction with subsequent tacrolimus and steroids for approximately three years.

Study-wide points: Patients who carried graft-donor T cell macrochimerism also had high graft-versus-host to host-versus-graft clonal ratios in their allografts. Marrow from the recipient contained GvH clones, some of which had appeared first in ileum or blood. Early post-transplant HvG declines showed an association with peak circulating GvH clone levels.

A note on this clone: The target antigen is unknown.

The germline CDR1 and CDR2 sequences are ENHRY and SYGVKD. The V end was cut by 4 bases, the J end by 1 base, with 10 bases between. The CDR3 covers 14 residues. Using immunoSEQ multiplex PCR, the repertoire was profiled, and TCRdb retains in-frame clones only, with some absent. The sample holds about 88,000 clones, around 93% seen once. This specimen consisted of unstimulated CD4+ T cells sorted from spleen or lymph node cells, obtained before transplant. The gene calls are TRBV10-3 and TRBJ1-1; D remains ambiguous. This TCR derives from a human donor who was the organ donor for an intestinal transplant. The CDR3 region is CAISGPTENTEAFF. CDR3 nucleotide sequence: TGTGCCATCAGTGGACCCACAGAGAACACTGAAGCTTTCTTT.